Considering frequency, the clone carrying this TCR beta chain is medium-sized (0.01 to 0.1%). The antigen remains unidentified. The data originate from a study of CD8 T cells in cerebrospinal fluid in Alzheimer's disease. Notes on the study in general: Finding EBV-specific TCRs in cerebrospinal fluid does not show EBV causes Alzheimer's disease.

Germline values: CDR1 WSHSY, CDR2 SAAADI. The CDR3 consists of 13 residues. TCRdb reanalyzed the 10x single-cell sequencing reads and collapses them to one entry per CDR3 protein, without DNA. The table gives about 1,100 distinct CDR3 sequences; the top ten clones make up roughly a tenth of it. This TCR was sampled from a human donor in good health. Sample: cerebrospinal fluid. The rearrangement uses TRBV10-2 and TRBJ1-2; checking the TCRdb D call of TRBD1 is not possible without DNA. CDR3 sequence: CATTPGQGDGYTF.